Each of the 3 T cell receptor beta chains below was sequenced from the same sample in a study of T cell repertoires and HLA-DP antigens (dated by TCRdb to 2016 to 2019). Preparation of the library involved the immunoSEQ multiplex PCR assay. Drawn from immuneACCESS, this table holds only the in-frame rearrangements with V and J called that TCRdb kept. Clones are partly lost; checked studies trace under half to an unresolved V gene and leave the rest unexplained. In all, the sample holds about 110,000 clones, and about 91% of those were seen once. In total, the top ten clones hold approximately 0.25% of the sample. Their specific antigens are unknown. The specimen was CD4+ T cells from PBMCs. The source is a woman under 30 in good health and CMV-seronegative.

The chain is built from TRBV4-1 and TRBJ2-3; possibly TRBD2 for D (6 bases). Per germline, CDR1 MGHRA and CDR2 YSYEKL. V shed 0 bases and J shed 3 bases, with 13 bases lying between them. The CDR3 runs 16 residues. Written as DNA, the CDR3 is TGCGCCAGCAGCCAAGATCCTTCGGGAGCGACAGATACGCAGTATTTT. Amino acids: CASSQDPSGATDTQYF.

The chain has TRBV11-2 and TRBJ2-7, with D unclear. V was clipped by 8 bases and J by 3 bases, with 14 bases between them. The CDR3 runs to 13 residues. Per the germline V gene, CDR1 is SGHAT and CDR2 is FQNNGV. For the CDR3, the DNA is TGTGCCAGCGCACCCTTTAGTGGCTACGAGCAGTACTTC. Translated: CASAPFSGYEQYF.

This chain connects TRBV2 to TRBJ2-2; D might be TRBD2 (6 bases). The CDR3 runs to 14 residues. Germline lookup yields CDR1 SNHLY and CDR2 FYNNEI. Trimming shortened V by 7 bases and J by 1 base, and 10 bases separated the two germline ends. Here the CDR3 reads CASILGRNTGELFF. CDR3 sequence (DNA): TGTGCCAGCATACTCGGGAGGAACACCGGGGAGCTGTTTTTT.